Below are 8 T cell receptor beta chains sequenced from a single sample in a study of PD-1 blockade in classical Hodgkin lymphoma. Assay: immunoSEQ multiplex PCR; the TCRdb copy retains only in-frame clones and omits some. The sample comprises approximately 46,000 clones, approximately 70% of which are singletons, and approximately 10% rests with the top ten. Every patient relapsed after autologous stem cell transplantation, and brentuximab vedotin exposure varied. The specimen comprised peripheral blood mononuclear cells (PBMCs), sampled at baseline. All receptors come from a human donor with classical Hodgkin lymphoma.

This clone was observed a handful of times. The rearrangement uses TRBV14 and TRBJ1-1; no definite D call. This CDR3 is built from 13 residues. CDR1 and CDR2 from the germline V gene are SGHDN and FVKESK. V shed 1 base and J shed 7 bases, with 10 bases lying between them. This CDR3 reads CASSQGAVSEAFF. DNA for the CDR3: TGTGCCAGCAGCCAAGGGGCAGTAAGTGAAGCTTTCTTT.

CDR3 sequence (DNA): TGTGCCAGCAGTTGGGACAGGGTCACCGGGGAGCTGTTTTTT. Residues: CASSWDRVTGELFF. V gene TRBV6-1 combines with J gene TRBJ2-2; 9 bases align to TRBD1. Losses at the gene ends were 5 bases for V and 4 bases for J; bases not matched to a gene: 2. This CDR3 has 14 amino acids. Germline values: CDR1 MNHNS, CDR2 SASEGT.

In its sample, this clone was seen once. V gene TRBV10-3 combines with J gene TRBJ1-3, with D hard to call. This CDR3 comprises 11 residues. V lost 6 bases and J lost 2, with 2 bases in between. Germline assignment: CDR1 ENHRY and CDR2 SYGVKD. The CDR3, as DNA: TGTGCCATCAGGACTGGAAACACCATATATTTT. This encodes CAIRTGNTIYF.

The chain recombines TRBV19 with TRBJ1-2, with D unclear. The V end lost 2 bases, the J end lost 0 bases, and 13 bases lay between the germline ends. The CDR3 spans 16 residues. Germline V gene lookup returns CDR1 LNHDA and CDR2 SQIVND (reference sequence). The CDR3 region is CASSITASQANYGYTF. As DNA, the CDR3 is TGTGCCAGTAGTATAACCGCATCGCAAGCTAACTATGGCTACACCTTC.

J is TRBJ1-5 and V is TRBV6-1; D possibly corresponds to TRBD1 (5 bases). The V gene lost 7 bases and the J gene lost 6 bases, with 13 bases spanning the gap. This CDR3 spans 13 amino acids. Looked up from germline, CDR1 is MNHNS and CDR2 is SASEGT. The CDR3 bases are TGTGCCAGCACGCGGGGGACGAGTCAGCCCCAGCATTTT. Residues: CASTRGTSQPQHF.

The rearrangement links TRBV28 to TRBJ2-1, with 8 positions matching TRBD1. CDR1 and CDR2 from the germline V gene are MDHEN and SYDVKM. CDR3 length equals 13 residues. The V and J ends lost 8 bases and 9 bases, in that order; junction bases with no gene match: 9. CDR3 DNA sequence: TGTGCCAGCCGCAGACAGGGGCGGGGTGAGCAGTTCTTC. Protein sequence: CASRRQGRGEQFF.

The chain employs TRBV25-1 and TRBJ2-7; unclear D gene. CDR3 size: 11 residues. V was trimmed by 3 bases and J by 2 bases, leaving 2 bases between them. Germline lookup yields CDR1 MGHDK and CDR2 SYGVNS. CDR3 in DNA: TGTGCCAGCAGTGAGACCTACGAGCAGTACTTC. Translating gives CASSETYEQYF.

The CDR3 coding sequence is TGTGCCAGCAGAAGAACAGGGTCCTACGAGCAGTACTTC. This translates into CASRRTGSYEQYF. V is TRBV27 and J is TRBJ2-7, with D perhaps TRBD1 (6 bases). The CDR3 has 13 residues. The germline V gene encodes CDR1 MNHEY and CDR2 SMNVEV (reference sequence). Trimming left V 6 bases short and J 1 base short, with 10 bases between.